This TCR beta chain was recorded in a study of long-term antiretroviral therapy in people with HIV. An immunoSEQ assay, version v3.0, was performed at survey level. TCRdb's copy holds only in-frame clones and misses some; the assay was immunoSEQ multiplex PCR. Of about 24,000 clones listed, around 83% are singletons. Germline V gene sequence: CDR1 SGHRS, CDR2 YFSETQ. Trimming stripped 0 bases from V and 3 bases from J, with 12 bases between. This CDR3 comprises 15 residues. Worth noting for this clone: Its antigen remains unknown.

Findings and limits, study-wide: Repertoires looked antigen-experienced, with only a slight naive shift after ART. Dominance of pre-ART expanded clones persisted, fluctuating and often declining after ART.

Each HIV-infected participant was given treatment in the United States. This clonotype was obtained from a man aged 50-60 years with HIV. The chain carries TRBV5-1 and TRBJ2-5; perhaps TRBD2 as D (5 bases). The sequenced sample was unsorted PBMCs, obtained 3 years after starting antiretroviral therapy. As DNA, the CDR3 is TGCGCCAGCAGCTTGGCCCTCCCGGGGAAAGAGACCCAGTACTTC. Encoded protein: CASSLALPGKETQYF.